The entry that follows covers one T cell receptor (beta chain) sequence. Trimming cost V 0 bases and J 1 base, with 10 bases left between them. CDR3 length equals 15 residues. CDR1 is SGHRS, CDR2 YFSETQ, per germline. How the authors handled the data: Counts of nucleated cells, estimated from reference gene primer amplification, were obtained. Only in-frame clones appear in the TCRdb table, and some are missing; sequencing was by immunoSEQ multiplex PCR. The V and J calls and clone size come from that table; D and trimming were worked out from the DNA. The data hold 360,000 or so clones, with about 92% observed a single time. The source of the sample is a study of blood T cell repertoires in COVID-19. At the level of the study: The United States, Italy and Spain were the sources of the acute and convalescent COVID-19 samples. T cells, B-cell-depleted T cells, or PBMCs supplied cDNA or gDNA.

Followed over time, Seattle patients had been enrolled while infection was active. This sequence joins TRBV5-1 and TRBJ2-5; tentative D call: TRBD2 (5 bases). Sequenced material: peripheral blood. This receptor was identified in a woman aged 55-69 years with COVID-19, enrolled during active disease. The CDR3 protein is CASSLAGNSQETQYF. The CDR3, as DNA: TGCGCCAGCAGCTTGGCCGGGAACTCCCAAGAGACCCAGTACTTC.